A single sample is the source of the 18 T cell receptor beta chains below, sequenced in a study of beta chain features in type 1 diabetes. Sequenced material consisted of expressed TCRB transcripts (all of the isolated RNA was reverse transcribed). Assay used: immunoSEQ multiplex PCR; TCRdb lists only in-frame clones, some missing. The sample shows 680,000 or so clones, around 16% of them seen only once. The material sequenced was naive CD4+ T cells from blood. Source of these receptors: a man between 18 and 35 years old in good health.

The CDR3, as DNA: TGCAGCGTGAGTGGGACGGGGAACTATGGCTACACCTTC. Its protein is CSVSGTGNYGYTF. The V and J genes are TRBV29-1 and TRBJ1-2; D is possibly TRBD1 (5 bases). V shed 6 bases and J shed 2 bases, with 13 bases lying between them. Germline CDR1 is SQVTM and CDR2 is ANQGSEA. The CDR3 totals 13 residues.

This clone was picked up a small number of times. The rearrangement joins TRBV9 to TRBJ2-3; TRBD1 is a possible D gene (5 bases). The CDR3 sequence is 12 residues long. The V gene lost 5 bases and the J gene lost 8 bases, with 12 bases spanning the gap. Germline V gene data show CDR1 as SGDLS and CDR2 as YYNGEE. Written as DNA, the CDR3 is TGTGCCAGCAGTCAAGGGGAAGGTACGCAGTATTTT. It encodes CASSQGEGTQYF.

The chain employs TRBV7-9 and TRBJ1-5; D is uncertain. The CDR3 has 13 amino acids. Between the trimmed V and J ends, which lost 1 base and 7 bases, there was a span of 8 bases. Germline V CDR1 and CDR2: SEHNR, FQNEAQ (reference sequence). The CDR3 protein is CASSLGREQPQHF. The CDR3 nucleotides are TGTGCCAGCAGCTTAGGCCGGGAGCAGCCCCAGCATTTT.

V and J are TRBV29-1 and TRBJ2-4; D may be TRBD1 (5 bases). The germline gives CDR1 SQVTM, CDR2 ANQGSEA. V was shortened by 3 bases and J by 0 bases, with 12 bases between the two germline ends. The CDR3 sequence is 15 residues long. The CDR3 spells CSVEGQGIAKNIQYF. The CDR3 region has the DNA TGCAGCGTTGAGGGGCAGGGAATAGCCAAAAACATTCAGTACTTC. Looking up the rest from reference TRBV29-1 and TRBJ2-4 gives the full variable domain: SAVISQKPSRDICQRGTSLTIQCQVDSQVTMMFWYRQQPGQSLTLIATANQGSEATYESGFVIDKFPISRPNLTFSTLTVSNMSPEDSSIYLCSVEGQGIAKNIQYFGAGTRLSVL.

This clone occurred a few times. The chain couples TRBV6-6 to TRBJ1-4, with a possible D match to TRBD1 (6 bases). The V gene lost 6 bases and the J gene lost 11 bases, with 16 bases spanning the gap. The CDR3 runs to 13 residues. Germline CDR1 reads MNHNY; CDR2 reads SVGAGI (reference sequence). The chain's CDR3 is CASSGRGGPKLFF. DNA for the CDR3: TGTGCCAGCAGCGGACGAGGGGGGCCTAAACTGTTTTTT.

This clone has only a few counts. This rearrangement joins TRBV7-2 to TRBJ1-2, with D possibly matching TRBD1 (5 bases). This CDR3 comprises 13 residues. Trimming removed 5 bases from V and 4 bases from J, with 11 bases in between. CDR1 is SGHTA, CDR2 FQGNSA, per germline. The DNA for the CDR3 is TGTGCCAGCAGCCCCGGGACTACCTATGGCTACACCTTC. This encodes CASSPGTTYGYTF.

This chain joins TRBV9 and TRBJ2-2; TRBD2 aligns across 7 bases. Looked up from germline, CDR1 is SGDLS and CDR2 is YYNGEE. The CDR3 covers 15 residues. V lost 1 base and J lost 0; bases outside the gene matches: 0. This CDR3 is CASSVLAANTGELFF. The DNA of the CDR3 is TGTGCCAGCAGCGTACTAGCGGCGAACACCGGGGAGCTGTTTTTT.

This clone was counted between two and nine times. Other DNA variants within this sample encode the same CDR3. The gene calls are TRBV10-3 and TRBJ2-7; TRBD1 agrees at 7 bases. V was pared by 9 bases and J by 3 bases, with 2 bases of the junction left unmatched. This CDR3 is 11 amino acids long. Per germline, CDR1 ENHRY and CDR2 SYGVKD. CDR3 DNA: TGTGCCATAAGACAGGGCTACGAGCAGTACTTC. Residues: CAIRQGYEQYF.

The chain employs TRBV14 and TRBJ2-1; 12 bases are shared with TRBD2. Per the germline V gene, CDR1 is SGHDN and CDR2 is FVKESK. The trim removed 4 bases at V and 6 bases at J, leaving 13 bases unmatched. The CDR3 has 18 residues. The chain's CDR3 is CASSLHRSRLAGVNEQFF. The CDR3 coding sequence is TGTGCCAGCAGCCTCCATAGATCCCGACTAGCGGGAGTCAATGAGCAGTTCTTC.

The genes are TRBV7-2 and TRBJ2-3, with D perhaps matching TRBD1 (5 bases). The V end was cut by 4 bases, the J end by 6 bases, with 14 bases between. CDR3 length equals 14 residues. Germline-derived CDR1 and CDR2 are SGHTA and FQGNSA. CDR3 nucleotides: TGTGCCAGCAGCTCGACACCCCACAGGGATACGCAGTATTTT. Protein sequence: CASSSTPHRDTQYF.

This clone was observed a handful of times. The gene calls are TRBV18 and TRBJ1-5; perhaps TRBD1 as D (6 bases). Between the trimmed V and J ends, which lost 0 bases and 4 bases, there was a span of 13 bases. Germline CDR1 and CDR2: KGHSH and LQKENI. The CDR3 length is 16 residues. The CDR3 bases are TGTGCCAGCTCACCACCGTGGGCAGGGGAGAATCAGCCCCAGCATTTT. Protein product: CASSPPWAGENQPQHF.

The V call is TRBV5-6, the J call TRBJ2-6; D is unclear. The CDR3 has 16 residues. The V and J ends lost 0 bases and 0 bases respectively, with 7 bases between them. Germline V gene data show CDR1 as SGHDT and CDR2 as YYEEEE. The CDR3, as DNA: TGTGCCAGCAGCTTGGCTCGTACCTCTGGGGCCAACGTCCTGACTTTC. It translates to CASSLARTSGANVLTF.

The rearrangement uses TRBV25-1 and TRBJ1-1; D gene uncertain. V was pared by 2 bases and J by 10 bases, with 8 bases between. The CDR3 consists of 11 residues. Germline V CDR1 and CDR2: MGHDK, SYGVNS. The CDR3 DNA sequence: TGTGCCAGCAGTGAAAGTTTAGTAGCTTTCTTT. It translates to CASSESLVAFF.

This clone was recorded a few times. The J gene is TRBJ2-1, the V gene TRBV27; no definite D call. The CDR3 sequence is 13 residues long. V was pared by 11 bases and J by 5 bases, with 16 bases between. CDR1 is MNHEY and CDR2 is SMNVEV in the germline V gene (reference sequence). CDR3 sequence: CASQGLSNNEQFF. CDR3 DNA: TGTGCCTCCCAAGGCCTATCCAACAATGAGCAGTTCTTC.

The V gene is TRBV27, the J gene TRBJ2-6; unclear D gene. V lost 6 bases and J 0 bases, leaving 12 bases between the germline ends. The germline V gene has CDR1 MNHEY and CDR2 SMNVEV (reference sequence). The CDR3 loop spans 16 amino acids. In nucleotides, the CDR3 is TGTGCCAGCAGCAAACTGCCGGCCTCTGGGGCCAACGTCCTGACTTTC. It translates to CASSKLPASGANVLTF. Drawing the rest from reference TRBV27 and TRBJ2-6, the complete variable domain is EAQVTQNPRYLITVTGKKLTVTCSQNMNHEYMSWYRQDPGLGLRQIYYSMNVEVTDKGDVPEGYKVSRKEKRNFPLILESPSPNQTSLYFCASSKLPASGANVLTFGAGSRLTVL.

This clone was found a few times. V and J are TRBV18 and TRBJ1-2, with 9 nucleotides matching TRBD1. Germline V CDR1 and CDR2: KGHSH, LQKENI. The CDR3 has 13 amino acids. V gave up 4 bases and J gave up 4 bases; unmatched junction bases: 1. CDR3 region: CASSQGQGYGYTF. CDR3 nucleotides: TGTGCCAGCTCACAGGGACAGGGCTATGGCTACACCTTC.

This clone was observed a handful of times. The V and J genes are TRBV7-3 and TRBJ2-6; a possible D gene is TRBD1 (6 bases). Germline CDR1 and CDR2: SGHTA and FQGTGA. Trimming took off 7 bases at V and 4 bases at J, with 23 bases between the two ends. The CDR3 runs to 18 residues. This chain's CDR3 is CASTPGPFTGTGANVLTF. Written as DNA, the CDR3 is TGTGCCAGCACCCCGGGCCCCTTTACAGGGACCGGGGCCAACGTCCTGACTTTC.

This clone occurred a few times. The chain uses TRBV18 and TRBJ1-5, with 7 positions matching TRBD1. The CDR3 runs to 15 residues. J lost 4 bases, V lost 6 bases, and 9 bases had no gene match. Germline lookup yields CDR1 KGHSH and CDR2 LQKENI. This CDR3 reads CASSPGQSLNQPQHF. The DNA of the CDR3 is TGTGCCAGCTCTCCGGGACAGAGTTTGAATCAGCCCCAGCATTTT. Looking up the rest from reference TRBV18 and TRBJ1-5 gives the full variable domain: NAGVMQNPRHLVRRRGQEARLRCSPMKGHSHVYWYRQLPEEGLKFMVYLQKENIIDESGMPKERFSAEFPKEGPSILRIQQVVRGDSAAYFCASSPGQSLNQPQHFGDGTRLSIL.